This is a list of T cell receptor beta chains from one sample in a study of T cell responses to AZD1222 COVID-19 vaccine. Using immunoSEQ multiplex PCR, the repertoire was profiled, and TCRdb retains in-frame clones only, with some absent. Among about 140,000 clones listed, over 75% were seen once. The sequences come from peripheral blood, collected on day 0 of AZD1222 vaccination. All receptors come from an adult in good health. The CDR3 runs from the conserved cysteine through the conserved F or W. The D gene is left open where the match is weak. Expanded clones are given a class, and other clones once, few, many or no size at all.

D gene	clone size	CDR3 length	V gene	J gene	CDR3 DNA	CDR3 protein
TRBD2	-	15	TRBV13	TRBJ2-4	TGTGCCAGCAGACCCGCCCGAGCGGGGGGGAACATTCAGTACTTC	CASRPARAGGNIQYF
-	-	15	TRBV18	TRBJ1-2	TGTGCCAGCTCGCTCGACATCACTCCTAACTATGGCTACACCTTC	CASSLDITPNYGYTF
-	-	13	TRBV6-5	TRBJ1-5	TGTGCCAGCAGTTACTCCACCAATCAGCCCCAGCATTTT	CASSYSTNQPQHF
TRBD1	-	15	TRBV15	TRBJ1-2	TGTGCCACCAGCAGAGAGACAGGGTTGGGCTATGGCTACACCTTC	CATSRETGLGYGYTF
-	once	17	TRBV9	TRBJ1-6	TGTGCCAGCAGTCACACAAGTACCAGGGAATATAATTCACCCCTCCACTTT	CASSHTSTREYNSPLHF
-	-	14	TRBV11-2	TRBJ1-2	TGTGCCAGCAGCCAAAACGGGGCTGGGTATGGCTACACCTTC	CASSQNGAGYGYTF
TRBD1	-	14	TRBV5-1	TRBJ1-3	TGCGCCAGCAACTCAGGGGGCTCTGGAAACACCATATATTTT	CASNSGGSGNTIYF
-	-	15	TRBV25-1	TRBJ2-1	TGTGCCAGCAGTGGGCATACAGGGTCCTACAATGAGCAGTTCTTC	CASSGHTGSYNEQFF
-	-	15	TRBV27	TRBJ2-5	TGTGCCAGCAGCCGATACCGAGGGAAACAAGAGACCCAGTACTTC	CASSRYRGKQETQYF
TRBD2	-	20	TRBV9	TRBJ2-5	TGTGCCAGCAACTCCGGACTAGCGGGACCCAGAGACAAGAGGCAAGAGACCCAGTACTTC	CASNSGLAGPRDKRQETQYF
-	-	14	TRBV6-5	TRBJ1-5	TGTGCCAGCAGTTACAGGCAGGGGCATCAGCCCCAGCATTTT	CASSYRQGHQPQHF
-	-	14	TRBV27	TRBJ2-4	TGTGCCAGCAGTTCCTCCGGGGCCAAAAACATTCAGTACTTC	CASSSSGAKNIQYF
TRBD1	-	14	TRBV2	TRBJ1-2	TGTGCCAGCAGTAGACAGGGCGGAACCTATGGCTACACCTTC	CASSRQGGTYGYTF
TRBD1	-	15	TRBV9	TRBJ1-6	TGTGCCAGCACCCCGGGACAGCTTGATAATTCACCCCTCCACTTT	CASTPGQLDNSPLHF
TRBD2	-	16	TRBV11-2	TRBJ2-5	TGTGCCAGCAGCTTATTTAGCGGGGGTTTACAAGAGACCCAGTACTTC	CASSLFSGGLQETQYF